The next 11 T cell receptor beta chains were all read from a single sample in a study of the immune and genomic landscape of osteosarcoma. Method: immunoSEQ multiplex PCR; TCRdb's copy keeps in-frame clones and lacks some. The table lists 1,500 to 2,000 clones, around 62% of them singletons. Sample: primary tumor tissue from the T10 vertebra. Receptor source: a man aged 18 to 29 with osteosarcoma.

This clone was picked up a small number of times. V usage is TRBV5-6 and J usage is TRBJ1-3; tentative D call: TRBD1 (5 bases). CDR1 and CDR2 (germline): SGHDT, YYEEEE. V lost 1 base and J lost 0, with 8 bases in between. The CDR3 runs 15 residues. The CDR3 nucleotides read TGTGCCAGCAGCTTGCCAGGGAACTCTGGAAACACCATATATTTT. This gives the protein CASSLPGNSGNTIYF.

About this clone: This CDR3 is also generated by other DNA sequences in the sample. The genes are TRBV4-1 and TRBJ2-5, with D maybe TRBD1 (5 bases). Trimming took 4 bases from V and 4 from J, leaving 10 bases between them. Germline V CDR1 and CDR2: MGHRA, YSYEKL. The CDR3 is made up of 13 amino acids. The CDR3 DNA follows: TGCGCCAGCAGCCCCCAGGGTTCAGAGACCCAGTACTTC. Translating it yields CASSPQGSETQYF.

V and J are TRBV4-1 and TRBJ2-7; 7 bases map to TRBD1. Germline CDR1 MGHRA, CDR2 YSYEKL. This CDR3 region has 15 residues. Unmatched junction bases numbered 9, after V lost 3 bases and J lost 4 bases. As DNA, the CDR3 is TGCGCCAGCAGCCATCCTGGGACAGCCGGATACGAGCAGTACTTC. Translated: CASSHPGTAGYEQYF.

The chain is built from TRBV10-2 and TRBJ2-1, with 7 bases identical to TRBD1. J lost 13 bases, V lost 6 bases, and 15 bases had no gene match. Germline V gives CDR1 WSHSY, CDR2 SAAADI. This CDR3 has 14 residues. The CDR3 here is CASRPGTATPSQFF. The CDR3 nucleotides read TGCGCCAGCAGACCCGGGACAGCAACACCCAGCCAGTTCTTC.

The rearrangement links TRBV5-1 to TRBJ1-1, with 7 positions matching TRBD1. CDR1 and CDR2 (germline): SGHRS, YFSETQ. With 0 bases clipped from V and 5 bases from J, the junction kept 10 bases outside the gene matches. This CDR3 region has 16 residues. CDR3 residues: CASSLEGYRGGTEAFF. The CDR3 nucleotides read TGCGCCAGCAGCTTGGAGGGTTACAGGGGAGGAACTGAAGCTTTCTTT.

Judged by abundance, this clone is large. This rearrangement joins TRBV2 to TRBJ2-5; TRBD2 agrees at 8 bases. The germline CDR1 and CDR2 sequences are SNHLY and FYNNEI. The CDR3 is 18 residues long. Unmatched junction bases numbered 20, after V lost 6 bases and J lost 5 bases. CDR3: CASSDERGTTTSRETQYF. CDR3 DNA sequence: TGTGCCAGCAGCGACGAGCGGGGGACTACAACATCCCGGGAGACCCAGTACTTC.

Concerning this clone: Within the sample, other DNA sequences also encode this same CDR3. The V and J genes are TRBV7-3 and TRBJ2-2, with D possibly matching TRBD1 (5 bases). Germline CDR1 and CDR2: SGHTA and FQGTGA. V gave up 5 bases and J gave up 4 bases, with 17 bases separating them. This CDR3 has 16 residues. CDR3 nucleotide sequence: TGTGCCAGCAGCCGTTTGGCGATACAGGCCACCGGGGAGCTGTTTTTT. Translation: CASSRLAIQATGELFF.

This clone was seen more than once but under ten times. The chain's CDR3 is CSVWGSNTEAFF. As DNA, the CDR3 is TGCAGCGTATGGGGCTCGAACACTGAAGCTTTCTTT. The gene calls are TRBV29-1 and TRBJ1-1, with D possibly TRBD1 on 5 matching bases. The CDR3 covers 12 residues. Germline CDR1 and CDR2: SQVTM and ANQGSEA. V was shortened by 6 bases and J by 1 base, with 9 bases between the two germline ends.

CDR3 nucleotide sequence: TGTGCCAGTAAACCCCGGGTATCCGGGGAGCTGTTTTTT. As protein: CASKPRVSGELFF. The chain combines TRBV19 with TRBJ2-2; D call uncertain. The CDR3 is 13 amino acids. Germline-derived CDR1 and CDR2 are LNHDA and SQIVND (reference sequence). V was trimmed by 7 bases and J by 6 bases, leaving 12 bases between them.

V and J are TRBV15 and TRBJ1-6, with D possibly TRBD1 on 6 matching bases. Trimming cost V 5 bases and J 10 bases, with 18 bases left between them. The CDR3 totals 15 residues. The germline CDR1 and CDR2 sequences are LNHNV and YYDKDF (reference sequence). CDR3 amino acids: CATSGARDTYSPLHF. The CDR3 DNA sequence: TGTGCCACCAGCGGAGCCCGGGACACCTACTCACCCCTCCACTTT.

The J gene is TRBJ2-7, the V gene TRBV9; 11 positions match TRBD1. The CDR3 consists of 15 residues. CDR1 and CDR2 from the germline V gene are SGDLS and YYNGEE. Trimming at V came to 0 bases and at J to 2 bases, leaving 1 base not matched to a gene. The CDR3 DNA sequence: TGTGCCAGCAGCGTAGGGACAGGGGGCGCCTACGAGCAGTACTTC. Its translation: CASSVGTGGAYEQYF.